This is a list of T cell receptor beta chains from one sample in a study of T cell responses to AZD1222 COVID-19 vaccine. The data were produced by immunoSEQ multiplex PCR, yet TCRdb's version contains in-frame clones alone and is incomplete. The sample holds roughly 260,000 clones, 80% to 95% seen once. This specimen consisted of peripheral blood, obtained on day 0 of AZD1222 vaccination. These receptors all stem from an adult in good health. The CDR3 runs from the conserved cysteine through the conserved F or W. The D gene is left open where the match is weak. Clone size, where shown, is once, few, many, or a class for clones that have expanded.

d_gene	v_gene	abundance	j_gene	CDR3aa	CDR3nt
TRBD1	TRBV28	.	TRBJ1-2	CASSPGQGAGGYTF	TGTGCCAGCAGCCCCGGACAGGGGGCAGGGGGCTACACCTTC
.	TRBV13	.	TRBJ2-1	CASSLGRRGIDEQFF	TGTGCCAGCAGCTTAGGTCGCCGAGGCATCGATGAGCAGTTCTTC
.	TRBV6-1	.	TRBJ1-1	CASSDRGSREAFF	TGTGCCAGCAGTGACCGTGGGAGCCGTGAAGCTTTCTTT
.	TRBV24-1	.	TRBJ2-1	CATSDFGYEQFF	TGTGCCACCAGTGATTTCGGCTATGAGCAGTTCTTC
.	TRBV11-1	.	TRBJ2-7	CASSAQGQPYEQYF	TGTGCCAGCAGCGCACAAGGACAACCCTACGAGCAGTACTTC
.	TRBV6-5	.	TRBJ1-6	CASSPRRISLHF	TGTGCCAGCAGTCCACGGCGAATTTCCCTCCACTTT
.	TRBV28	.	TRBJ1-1	CATLRGSVRF	TGTGCCACCCTGAGGGGCTCCGTACGGTTT
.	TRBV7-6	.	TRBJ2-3	CPTPLRAQGTQYF	TGTCCGACCCCTTTGCGGGCACAGGGTACGCAGTATTTT
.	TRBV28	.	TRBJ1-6	CASSLGMSSYNSPLHF	TGTGCCAGCAGTTTAGGCATGAGCTCCTATAATTCACCCCTCCACTTT
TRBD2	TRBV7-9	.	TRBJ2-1	CASSPGPGLAGDNEQFF	TGTGCCAGCAGCCCGGGTCCGGGGCTAGCGGGAGACAATGAGCAGTTCTTC
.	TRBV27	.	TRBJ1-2	CASRASANYGYTF	TGTGCCAGCAGGGCGTCTGCTAACTATGGCTACACCTTC
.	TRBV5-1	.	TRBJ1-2	CASSFDANYGYTF	TGCGCCAGCAGCTTCGACGCTAACTATGGCTACACCTTC
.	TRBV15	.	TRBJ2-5	CATSRMGEETQYF	TGTGCCACCAGCAGAATGGGTGAAGAGACCCAGTACTTC
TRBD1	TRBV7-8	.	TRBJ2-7	CASSSTPGTGVYEQYF	TGTGCCAGCAGCTCTACCCCCGGGACAGGGGTCTACGAGCAGTACTTC
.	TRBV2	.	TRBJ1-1	CASSEWGSKNTEAFF	TGTGCCAGCAGTGAGTGGGGCAGCAAGAACACTGAAGCTTTCTTT
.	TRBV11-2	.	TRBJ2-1	CASSLGSFYNEQFF	TGTGCCAGCAGCTTAGGCTCATTCTACAATGAGCAGTTCTTC
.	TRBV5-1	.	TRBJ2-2	CASLTVPNTGELFF	TGCGCCAGCTTGACAGTACCGAACACCGGGGAGCTGTTTTTT
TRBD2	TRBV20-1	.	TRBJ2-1	CSASKSSGRSNEQFF	TGCAGTGCTAGTAAATCTAGCGGGAGATCCAATGAGCAGTTCTTC
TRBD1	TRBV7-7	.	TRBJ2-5	CASSLLGTGRETQYF	TGTGCTAGCAGCTTATTGGGGACAGGGAGGGAGACCCAGTACTTC
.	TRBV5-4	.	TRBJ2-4	CASSLGAELAKNIQYF	TGTGCCAGCAGCTTGGGAGCCGAACTAGCCAAAAACATTCAGTACTTC
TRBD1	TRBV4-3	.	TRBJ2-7	CASSQVATGAGTYEQYF	TGCGCCAGCAGCCAAGTCGCGACAGGGGCCGGAACCTACGAGCAGTACTTC
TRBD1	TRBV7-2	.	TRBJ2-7	CASSLRISGQDLHYEQYF	TGTGCCAGCAGCTTAAGGATTTCAGGACAGGACCTCCACTACGAGCAGTACTTC
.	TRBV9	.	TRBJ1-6	CASSSGGARYNSPLHF	TGTGCCAGCAGCTCGGGGGGAGCTCGCTATAATTCACCCCTCCACTTT
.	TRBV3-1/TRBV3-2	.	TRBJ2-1	CASSHWTAGYNEQFF	TGTGCCAGCAGCCACTGGACAGCCGGATACAATGAGCAGTTCTTC
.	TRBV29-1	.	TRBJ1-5	CLSLNQPQHF	TGCCTCTCCCTCAATCAGCCCCAGCATTTT
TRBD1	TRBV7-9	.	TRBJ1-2	CASSLGTGGARGYTF	TGTGCCAGCAGCTTAGGGACAGGGGGCGCGAGGGGCTACACCTTC
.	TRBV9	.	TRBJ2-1	CASSVSPKASAYNEQFF	TGTGCCAGCAGCGTATCTCCAAAGGCTAGCGCCTACAATGAGCAGTTCTTC
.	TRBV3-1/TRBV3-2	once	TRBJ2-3	CASSQGDTQYF	TGTGCCAGCAGCCAGGGGGATACGCAGTATTTT
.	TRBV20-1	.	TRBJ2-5	CSASLLLGQETQYF	TGCAGTGCTAGTCTGCTTTTAGGGCAAGAGACCCAGTACTTC
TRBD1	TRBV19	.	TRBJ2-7	CASSAGTGESEQYF	TGTGCCAGTAGCGCCGGGACAGGGGAAAGCGAGCAGTACTTC
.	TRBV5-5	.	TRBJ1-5	CASSPSPQGLNQPQHF	TGTGCCAGCAGCCCCTCCCCACAGGGCCTCAATCAGCCCCAGCATTTT
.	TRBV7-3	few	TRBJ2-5	CASSLMGVDPQETQYF	TGTGCCAGCAGCTTAATGGGGGTGGACCCGCAAGAGACCCAGTACTTC
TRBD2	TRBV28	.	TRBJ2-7	CASSRTSAGTYYEQYF	TGTGCCAGCAGTCGGACTAGCGCGGGAACATACTACGAGCAGTACTTC
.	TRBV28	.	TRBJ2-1	CASSTYSWTYNEQFF	TGTGCCAGCAGTACCTATTCTTGGACCTACAATGAGCAGTTCTTC
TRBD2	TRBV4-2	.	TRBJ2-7	CASSRGTSGRRDEQYF	TGTGCCAGCAGCCGAGGGACAAGCGGGAGAAGAGACGAGCAGTACTTC